The entry below describes one TCR beta chain. Its specificity is unknown. Germline CDR1 MNHEY, CDR2 SVGEGT. The CDR3 extends over 14 amino acids. V gave up 6 bases and J gave up 0 bases, with 12 bases separating them. This record belongs to a study of blood T cells in healthy people across ages. The use of a sample-barcoded 5' primer and a J-beta primer mix characterized a second PCR of roughly 7 to 12 cycles. TCRdb re-analysed the 5' RACE reads in MiXCR, keeping a single row per CDR3 protein. The data hold about 780,000 distinct CDR3 sequences, with about half observed a single time. Study outcomes and limitations: Roughly linear declines in TCR beta diversity per million T cells occurred with age. It was not possible, with unsorted PBMCs, to conclusively compare naive and antigen-experienced cells.

The specimen sequenced was blood. The clonotype comes from a man at least 80 years old in good health. V gene TRBV6-2 or TRBV6-3 combines with J gene TRBJ2-7, with a possible D match to TRBD1 (6 bases). CDR3 DNA: TGTGCCAGCAGCAACAGGGTGCCCTCCTACGAGCAGTACTTC. Translated: CASSNRVPSYEQYF.